Sequencing of this TCR beta chain was carried out in a study of T-cell reconstitution after alpha-beta-depleted transplantation in children. As it was prepared, the TCRbeta library received unique molecular identifiers. Each CDR3 protein gets one entry after TCRdb re-called the PCR reads with MiXCR. Among under 450,000 distinct CDR3 sequences listed, 16% were seen once. This clonotype has only a few counts. V dropped 0 bases and J dropped 6 bases, with 8 bases sitting between them. The V gene's germline CDR1 is KGHDR and CDR2 SFDVKD. This CDR3 spans 14 amino acids. The material sequenced was PBMCs, mostly from graft donor cells, taken 360 days after TCRalphabeta/CD19-depleted stem cell transplant. The origin of this receptor is a boy younger than two who had a stem cell transplant for Wiskott-Aldrich syndrome, so the T cells may come from the graft donor. The chain links TRBV24-1 to TRBJ2-1, with D unclear. This chain's CDR3 is CATSDLCGPNEQFF. The CDR3 nucleotides read TGTGCCACCAGTGATTTGTGTGGCCCCAATGAGCAGTTCTTC.